This TCR beta chain was recorded in a study of T cells in Graves' hyperthyroidism and ophthalmopathy. As for the study in general: Peripheral blood sampling occurred at initial diagnosis, before any treatment.

Notes on this clonotype: What it binds is not known.

Study-level findings and limits: Most thyroid clonotypes expanded above 0.001 appeared in blood too.

Amplification targeted TCR beta CDR3 regions from RNA transcripts. First-round RT-PCR with HTBI primers amplified the TCR CDR3 region. TCRdb itself ran the multiplex PCR reads through MiXCR, one entry per CDR3 protein. The repertoire holds hundreds of thousands of distinct CDR3 sequences, 38% seen once, with approximately 8.7% in the top ten. Trimming took 6 bases from V and 0 from J; bases not matched to a gene: 14. The CDR3 is made up of 17 amino acids. Germline lookup yields CDR1 DFQATT and CDR2 SNEGSKA (reference sequence). Hyperthyroidism of Graves' type that showed no ophthalmopathy progression within 18 months was stable. The PBMCs studied were ones that came from 10 ml fresh peripheral blood.

The sequencing input was blood. The sequence was obtained from a man between 18 and 29 years old with Graves' hyperthyroidism. The chain couples TRBV20-1 to TRBJ1-1, with TRBD1 matching over 9 bases. The CDR3: CSAEGRDRVVMNTEAFF. In DNA form, the CDR3 reads TGCAGTGCAGAGGGTCGGGACAGGGTAGTCATGAACACTGAAGCTTTCTTT.